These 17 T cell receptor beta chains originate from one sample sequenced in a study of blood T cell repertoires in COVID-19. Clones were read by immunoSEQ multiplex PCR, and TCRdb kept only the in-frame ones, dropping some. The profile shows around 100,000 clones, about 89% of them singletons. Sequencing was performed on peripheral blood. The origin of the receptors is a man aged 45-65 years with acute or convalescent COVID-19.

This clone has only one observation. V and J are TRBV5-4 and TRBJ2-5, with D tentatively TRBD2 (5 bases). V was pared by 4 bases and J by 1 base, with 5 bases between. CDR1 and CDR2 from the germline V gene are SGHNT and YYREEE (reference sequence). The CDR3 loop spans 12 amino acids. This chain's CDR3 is CASSEGQETQYF. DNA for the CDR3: TGTGCCAGCAGCGAGGGCCAAGAGACCCAGTACTTC. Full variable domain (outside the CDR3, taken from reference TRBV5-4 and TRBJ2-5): ETGVTQSPTHLIKTRGQQVTLRCSSQSGHNTVSWYQQALGQGPQFIFQYYREEENGRGNFPPRFSGLQFPNYSSELNVNALELDDSALYLCASSEGQETQYFGPGTRLLVL.

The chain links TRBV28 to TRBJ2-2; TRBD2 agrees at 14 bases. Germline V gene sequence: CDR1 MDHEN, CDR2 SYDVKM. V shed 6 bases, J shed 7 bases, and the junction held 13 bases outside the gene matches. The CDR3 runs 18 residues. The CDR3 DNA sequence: TGTGCCAGCAGGGACCCTGGACTAGCGGGAGGCCGGGGCGGGGAGCTGTTTTTT. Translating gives CASRDPGLAGGRGGELFF.

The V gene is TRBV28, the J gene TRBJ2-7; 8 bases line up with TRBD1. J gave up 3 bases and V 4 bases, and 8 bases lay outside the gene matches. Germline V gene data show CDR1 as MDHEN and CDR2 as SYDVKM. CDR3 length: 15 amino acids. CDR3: CASSSSGTGGYEQYF. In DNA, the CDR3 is TGTGCCAGCAGTTCCTCCGGGACAGGAGGCTACGAGCAGTACTTC.

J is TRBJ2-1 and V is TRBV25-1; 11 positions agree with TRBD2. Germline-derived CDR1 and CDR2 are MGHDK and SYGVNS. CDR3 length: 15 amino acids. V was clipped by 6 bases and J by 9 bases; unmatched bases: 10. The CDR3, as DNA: TGTGCCAGCAGCCCGGGACTAGCGGAGCCGGGTGAGCAGTTCTTC. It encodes CASSPGLAEPGEQFF.

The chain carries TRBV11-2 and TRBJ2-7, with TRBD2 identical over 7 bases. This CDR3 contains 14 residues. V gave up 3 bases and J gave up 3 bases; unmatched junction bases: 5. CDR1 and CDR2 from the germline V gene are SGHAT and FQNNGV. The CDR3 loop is CASSFGGGSYEQYF. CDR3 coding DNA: TGTGCCAGCAGCTTTGGAGGCGGGAGCTACGAGCAGTACTTC.

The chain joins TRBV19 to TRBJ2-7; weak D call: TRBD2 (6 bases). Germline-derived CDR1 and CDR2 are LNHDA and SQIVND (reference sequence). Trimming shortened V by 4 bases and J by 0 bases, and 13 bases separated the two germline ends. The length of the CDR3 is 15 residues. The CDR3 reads CASSRAGTFSYEQYF. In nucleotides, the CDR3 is TGTGCCAGTAGTAGGGCCGGGACTTTCTCCTACGAGCAGTACTTC.

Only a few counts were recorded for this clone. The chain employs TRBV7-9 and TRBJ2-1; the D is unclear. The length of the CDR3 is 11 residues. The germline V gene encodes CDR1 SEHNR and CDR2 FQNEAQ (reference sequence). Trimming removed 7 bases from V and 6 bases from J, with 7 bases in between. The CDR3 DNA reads TGTGCCAGCAACGCAGTCAATGAGCAGTTCTTC. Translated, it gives CASNAVNEQFF. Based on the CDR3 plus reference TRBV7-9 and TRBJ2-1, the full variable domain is DTGVSQNPRHKITKRGQNVTFRCDPISEHNRLYWYRQTLGQGPEFLTYFQNEAQLEKSRLLSDRFSAERPKGSFSTLEIQRTEQGDSAMYLCASNAVNEQFFGPGTRLTVL.

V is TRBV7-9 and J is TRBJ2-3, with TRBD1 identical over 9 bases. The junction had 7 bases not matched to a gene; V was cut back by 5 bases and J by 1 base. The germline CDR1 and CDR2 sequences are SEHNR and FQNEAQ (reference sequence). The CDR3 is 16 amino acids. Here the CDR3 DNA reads TGTGCCAGCAGCCCACAGGGGGCGGTCGGCACAGATACGCAGTATTTT. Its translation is CASSPQGAVGTDTQYF. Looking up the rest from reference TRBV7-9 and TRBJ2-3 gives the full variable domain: DTGVSQNPRHKITKRGQNVTFRCDPISEHNRLYWYRQTLGQGPEFLTYFQNEAQLEKSRLLSDRFSAERPKGSFSTLEIQRTEQGDSAMYLCASSPQGAVGTDTQYFGPGTRLTVL.

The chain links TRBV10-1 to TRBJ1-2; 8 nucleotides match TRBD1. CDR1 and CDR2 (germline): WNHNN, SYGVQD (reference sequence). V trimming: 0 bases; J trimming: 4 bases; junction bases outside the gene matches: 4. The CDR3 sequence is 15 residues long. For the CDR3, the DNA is TGCGCCAGCAGTGAGTCGAGGACAGGGACCTATGGCTACACCTTC. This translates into CASSESRTGTYGYTF.

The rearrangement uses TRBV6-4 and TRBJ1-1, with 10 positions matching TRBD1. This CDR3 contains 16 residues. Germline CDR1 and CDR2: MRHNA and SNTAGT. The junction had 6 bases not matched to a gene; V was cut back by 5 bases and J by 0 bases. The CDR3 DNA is TGTGCCAGCAGTTCCGGGACAGGGGCTCTGAACACTGAAGCTTTCTTT. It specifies CASSSGTGALNTEAFF.

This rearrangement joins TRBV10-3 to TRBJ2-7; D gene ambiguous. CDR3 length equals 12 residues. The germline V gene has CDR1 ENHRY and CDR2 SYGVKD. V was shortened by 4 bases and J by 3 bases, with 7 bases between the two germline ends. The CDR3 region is CAISGSGYEQYF. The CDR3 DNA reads TGTGCCATCAGTGGCTCGGGCTACGAGCAGTACTTC.

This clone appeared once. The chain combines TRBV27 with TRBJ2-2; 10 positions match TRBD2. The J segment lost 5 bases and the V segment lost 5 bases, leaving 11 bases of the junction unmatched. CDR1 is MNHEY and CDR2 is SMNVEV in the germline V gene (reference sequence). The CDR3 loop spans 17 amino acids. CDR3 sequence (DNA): TGTGCCAGCAGTACCCTTATTCTAGCGGGAGTTACCGGGGAGCTGTTTTTT. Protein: CASSTLILAGVTGELFF.

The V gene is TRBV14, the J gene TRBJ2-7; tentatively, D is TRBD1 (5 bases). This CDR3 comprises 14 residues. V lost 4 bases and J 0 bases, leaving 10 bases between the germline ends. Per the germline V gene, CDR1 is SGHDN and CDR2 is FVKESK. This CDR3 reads CASSPSTVSYEQYF. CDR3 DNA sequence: TGTGCCAGCAGCCCCTCGACAGTCTCCTACGAGCAGTACTTC.

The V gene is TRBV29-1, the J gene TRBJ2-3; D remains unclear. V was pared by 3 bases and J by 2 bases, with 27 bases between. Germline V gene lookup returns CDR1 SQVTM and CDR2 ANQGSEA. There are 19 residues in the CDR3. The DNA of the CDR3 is TGCAGCGTTGACAAAACCCCAGGAATTAGTTTTTATTTCACAGATACGCAGTATTTT. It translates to CSVDKTPGISFYFTDTQYF.

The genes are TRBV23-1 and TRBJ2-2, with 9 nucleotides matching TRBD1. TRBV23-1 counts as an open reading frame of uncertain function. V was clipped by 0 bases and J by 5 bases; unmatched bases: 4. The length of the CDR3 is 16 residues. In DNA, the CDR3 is TGCGCCAGCAGTCAATCGGGACAGGGACGGACCGGGGAGCTGTTTTTT. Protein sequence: CASSQSGQGRTGELFF.

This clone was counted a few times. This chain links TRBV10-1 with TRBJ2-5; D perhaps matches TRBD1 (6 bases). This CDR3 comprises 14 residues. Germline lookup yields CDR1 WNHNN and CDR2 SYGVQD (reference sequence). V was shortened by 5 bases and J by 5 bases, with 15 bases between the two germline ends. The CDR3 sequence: CASSSRPRGETQYF. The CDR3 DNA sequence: TGCGCCAGCAGTTCTAGACCCAGGGGCGAGACCCAGTACTTC.

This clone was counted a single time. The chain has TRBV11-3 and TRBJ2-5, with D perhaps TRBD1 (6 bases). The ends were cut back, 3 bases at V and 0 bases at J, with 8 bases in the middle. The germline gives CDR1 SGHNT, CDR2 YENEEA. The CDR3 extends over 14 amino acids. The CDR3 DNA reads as TGTGCCAGCAGCTTCCGGGACAACCAAGAGACCCAGTACTTC. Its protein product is CASSFRDNQETQYF. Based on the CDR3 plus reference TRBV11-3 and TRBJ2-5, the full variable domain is EAGVVQSPRYKIIEKKQPVAFWCNPISGHNTLYWYLQNLGQGPELLIRYENEEAVDDSQLPKDRFSAERLKGVDSTLKIQPAELGDSAVYLCASSFRDNQETQYFGPGTRLLVL.